These 24 T cell receptor beta chains originate from one sample sequenced in a study of cytomegalovirus exposure and HLA in healthy donors. The study ran its PCR with 60 Vbeta and 13 Jbeta primers. Generated by immunoSEQ multiplex PCR, the TCRdb table keeps only in-frame clones and is missing some. Among 130,000 to 150,000 clones listed, about 64% were seen once. The sequenced sample consisted of PBMCs. Receptors were obtained from a man between 60 and 75 years old in good health and CMV-seronegative.

CDR3 nucleotides: TGTGCCAGCAGCTTGGATCTTGGCAGGGGCGCTAACTATGGCTACACCTTC. It specifies CASSLDLGRGANYGYTF. V gene TRBV5-6 combines with J gene TRBJ1-2, with D perhaps TRBD1 (6 bases). V was trimmed by 0 bases and J by 0 bases, leaving 15 bases between them. Germline values: CDR1 SGHDT, CDR2 YYEEEE. CDR3 length: 17 residues.

The chain uses TRBV9 and TRBJ2-5, with TRBD2 matching 13 bases. The CDR3 length is 17 residues. Per the germline V gene, CDR1 is SGDLS and CDR2 is YYNGEE. The V gene end was trimmed by 4 bases and the J gene end by 5 bases; junction bases not matched to a gene: 11. The CDR3 region is CASSPQLAGGPGETQYF. CDR3 DNA: TGTGCCAGCAGCCCTCAACTAGCGGGAGGGCCGGGGGAGACCCAGTACTTC. Combining the CDR3 with reference TRBV9 and TRBJ2-5 gives the whole variable domain DSGVTQTPKHLITATGQRVTLRCSPRSGDLSVYWYQQSLDQGLQFLIQYYNGEERAKGNILERFSAQQFPDLHSELNLSSLELGDSALYFCASSPQLAGGPGETQYFGPGTRLLVL.

This clone was seen only once. J is TRBJ2-5 and V is TRBV13; 8 nucleotides align to TRBD2. The junction had 7 bases not matched to a gene; V was cut back by 2 bases and J by 5 bases. CDR1 is PRHDT and CDR2 is FYEKMQ in the germline V gene (reference sequence). This CDR3 has 15 residues. The DNA of the CDR3 is TGTGCCAGCAGCTTAAGGCGGGAGGCCGTCGAGACCCAGTACTTC. This gives the protein CASSLRREAVETQYF.

This chain links TRBV27 with TRBJ2-2; D call uncertain. V was cut by 6 bases and J by 0 bases, with 11 bases left in between. The germline CDR1 and CDR2 sequences are MNHEY and SMNVEV (reference sequence). The CDR3 totals 15 residues. The CDR3 reads CASSSDSPNTGELFF. In DNA form, the CDR3 reads TGTGCCAGCAGCAGCGACTCGCCGAACACCGGGGAGCTGTTTTTT.

This rearrangement joins TRBV9 to TRBJ1-4, with TRBD1 identical over 8 bases. Trimming cost V 4 bases and J 6 bases; bases outside gene matches: 8. The germline gives CDR1 SGDLS, CDR2 YYNGEE. The CDR3 loop spans 15 amino acids. CDR3 residues: CASSPDRGWDEKLFF. The CDR3 nucleotides are TGTGCCAGCAGCCCCGACAGGGGATGGGATGAAAAACTGTTTTTT. The full variable domain, rest sourced from reference TRBV9 and TRBJ1-4, is DSGVTQTPKHLITATGQRVTLRCSPRSGDLSVYWYQQSLDQGLQFLIQYYNGEERAKGNILERFSAQQFPDLHSELNLSSLELGDSALYFCASSPDRGWDEKLFFGSGTQLSVL.

The V and J genes are TRBV9 and TRBJ2-7, with no clear D. CDR1 and CDR2 (germline): SGDLS, YYNGEE. The V end lost 2 bases, the J end lost 4 bases, and 7 bases lay between the germline ends. The CDR3 extends over 12 amino acids. The CDR3 loop reads CASSVNEYEQYF. CDR3 DNA: TGTGCCAGCAGCGTCAACGAGTACGAGCAGTACTTC. Supplemented by reference TRBV9 and TRBJ2-7, the full variable domain reads DSGVTQTPKHLITATGQRVTLRCSPRSGDLSVYWYQQSLDQGLQFLIQYYNGEERAKGNILERFSAQQFPDLHSELNLSSLELGDSALYFCASSVNEYEQYFGPGTRLTVT.

This clone was seen a single time. This sample also contains other DNA sequences that code for the same CDR3. The chain has TRBV5-1 and TRBJ2-7, with D maybe TRBD2 (6 bases). The V and J ends lost 1 base and 0 bases respectively, with 11 bases between them. Germline lookup yields CDR1 SGHRS and CDR2 YFSETQ. The CDR3 is made up of 15 amino acids. The CDR3 is CASSLLGGSSYEQYF. The DNA for the CDR3 is TGCGCCAGCAGCTTGTTGGGGGGAAGCTCCTACGAGCAGTACTTC.

V gene TRBV29-1 combines with J gene TRBJ2-3; D possibly corresponds to TRBD2 (6 bases). The CDR3 runs to 13 residues. Trimming shortened V by 7 bases and J by 6 bases, and 17 bases separated the two germline ends. Germline V gene sequence: CDR1 SQVTM, CDR2 ANQGSEA. CDR3 residues: CSDQGGQGDTQYF. CDR3 bases: TGCAGCGACCAAGGAGGGCAAGGGGATACGCAGTATTTT.

This rearrangement joins TRBV19 to TRBJ2-1; 7 nucleotides agree with TRBD2. CDR1 and CDR2 from the germline V gene are LNHDA and SQIVND (reference sequence). CDR3 length: 12 residues. Trimming at V came to 6 bases and at J to 6 bases, leaving 2 bases not matched to a gene. The CDR3 reads CASRGLGNEQFF. The CDR3 nucleotides are TGTGCCAGTAGAGGACTAGGCAATGAGCAGTTCTTC.

CDR3 in amino acids: CASSLDLGGNTIYF. In DNA form, the CDR3 reads TGTGCCAGCAGCTTAGATCTAGGTGGAAACACCATATATTTT. The rearrangement uses TRBV11-2 and TRBJ1-3; D not resolved. Per germline, CDR1 SGHAT and CDR2 FQNNGV. The CDR3 is 14 residues long. V lost 0 bases and J lost 3, with 6 bases in between.

J is TRBJ1-1 and V is TRBV11-3; TRBD1 aligns across 8 bases. The CDR3 contains 14 residues. CDR1 is SGHNT, CDR2 YENEEA, per germline. V gave up 5 bases and J gave up 0 bases; unmatched junction bases: 2. CDR3 sequence (DNA): TGTGCCAGCAGCACGGGACAGGTGAACACTGAAGCTTTCTTT. It is translated as CASSTGQVNTEAFF.

The genes are TRBV5-1 and TRBJ1-2; TRBD1 agrees at 8 bases. V was clipped by 4 bases and J by 3 bases; unmatched bases: 8. This CDR3 region has 15 residues. Germline CDR1 is SGHRS and CDR2 is YFSETQ. The CDR3 is CASSRDGTGYYGYTF. The CDR3 coding sequence is TGCGCCAGCAGCAGGGACGGGACAGGCTACTATGGCTACACCTTC.

J is TRBJ1-4 and V is TRBV7-2; weak D call: TRBD1 (6 bases). Trimming took off 1 base at V and 4 bases at J, with 7 bases between the two ends. Germline loops: CDR1 SGHTA, CDR2 FQGNSA. CDR3 length equals 14 residues. In nucleotides, the CDR3 is TGTGCCAGCAGCTTAGACAGGGATAATGAAAAACTGTTTTTT. It yields the protein CASSLDRDNEKLFF. The full variable domain, its missing parts supplied by reference TRBV7-2 and TRBJ1-4, is GAGVSQSPSNKVTEKGKDVELRCDPISGHTALYWYRQSLGQGLEFLIYFQGNSAPDKSGLPSDRFSAERTGGSVSTLTIQRTQQEDSAVYLCASSLDRDNEKLFFGSGTQLSVL.

The chain carries TRBV6-5 and TRBJ1-2, with TRBD1 identical over 7 bases. The CDR3 spans 15 residues. The V gene end was trimmed by 2 bases and the J gene end by 6 bases; junction bases not matched to a gene: 9. Per germline, CDR1 MNHEY and CDR2 SVGAGI. CDR3: CASSYGLRTGDGYTF. As DNA, the CDR3 is TGTGCCAGCAGTTACGGTTTACGGACAGGTGATGGCTACACCTTC.

The chain uses TRBV5-1 and TRBJ2-3; 7 nucleotides line up with TRBD1. From germline, CDR1 is SGHRS and CDR2 YFSETQ. This CDR3 comprises 15 residues. V lost 4 bases and J lost 0; bases outside the gene matches: 5. CDR3 sequence: CASSQGTASTDTQYF. CDR3 sequence (DNA): TGCGCCAGCAGCCAAGGGACAGCCAGCACAGATACGCAGTATTTT.

V usage is TRBV28 and J usage is TRBJ2-7; 9 bases fit TRBD1. The V segment lost 5 bases and the J segment 4 bases; nucleotides outside the gene matches: 6. Germline V lookup: CDR1 MDHEN, CDR2 SYDVKM. The CDR3 consists of 14 residues. CDR3 region: CASSHPTGGYEQYF. CDR3 bases: TGTGCCAGCAGTCATCCGACAGGGGGGTACGAGCAGTACTTC.

This rearrangement joins TRBV9 to TRBJ1-2, with 7 positions matching TRBD1. Per germline, CDR1 SGDLS and CDR2 YYNGEE. The CDR3 runs to 12 residues. Trimming took 7 bases from V and 4 from J; bases not matched to a gene: 4. In DNA, the CDR3 is TGTGCCAGCTCGGGACAGTTCTATGGCTACACCTTC. Translated: CASSGQFYGYTF.

This clone was seen more than once but under ten times. The chain combines TRBV18 with TRBJ1-1; tentatively, D is TRBD1 (6 bases). Germline assignment: CDR1 KGHSH and CDR2 LQKENI. There are 15 residues in the CDR3. V lost 3 bases and J lost 1, with 12 bases in between. In nucleotides, the CDR3 is TGTGCCAGCTCACCCCCAACAGGGACGAACACTGAAGCTTTCTTT. Translation: CASSPPTGTNTEAFF.

This clone was picked up a small number of times. The junction shows a germline mismatch at one end, possibly a read error. The rearrangement joins TRBV13 to TRBJ2-5; no clear D gene. The J call is doubtful: the DNA matches TRBJ2-7 better. CDR1 and CDR2 (germline): PRHDT, FYEKMQ (reference sequence). There are 13 residues in the CDR3. The DNA for the CDR3 is TGTGCCAGCAGCCTAGGACGGGTCTACGAGCAGTACTTC. It is translated as CASSLGRVYEQYF.

The chain links TRBV25-1 to TRBJ2-7; D gene ambiguous. V was trimmed by 2 bases and J by 5 bases, leaving 4 bases between them. This CDR3 comprises 11 residues. Germline V CDR1 and CDR2: MGHDK, SYGVNS. CDR3 sequence reads: CASSEQNEQYF. The CDR3 bases are TGTGCCAGCAGTGAACAAAACGAGCAGTACTTC.

This chain joins TRBV5-1 and TRBJ2-5; D may be TRBD2 (7 bases). This CDR3 spans 16 amino acids. V gave up 0 bases and J gave up 5 bases, with 17 bases separating them. The V gene's germline CDR1 is SGHRS and CDR2 YFSETQ. The CDR3 is CASSLAFGGRGETQYF. Written as DNA, the CDR3 is TGCGCCAGCAGCTTGGCGTTCGGGGGGCGCGGTGAGACCCAGTACTTC.

The chain combines TRBV28 with TRBJ1-4; D is undetermined. Per germline, CDR1 MDHEN and CDR2 SYDVKM. V was cut by 3 bases and J by 8 bases, with 13 bases left in between. The CDR3 contains 14 residues. In DNA, the CDR3 is TGTGCCAGCAGTTTCGGACCGGACTGGGAAAAACTGTTTTTT. Amino acid sequence: CASSFGPDWEKLFF.

Notes on this clone: At the DNA level, this CDR3 is encoded by other sequences in the same sample as well. The CDR3 loop is CASSLGGSTEAFF. CDR3 bases: TGTGCCAGCAGTTTGGGAGGATCCACTGAAGCTTTCTTT. This chain links TRBV27 with TRBJ1-1; D gene uncertain. Trimming shortened V by 3 bases and J by 4 bases, and 9 bases separated the two germline ends. There are 13 residues in the CDR3. CDR1 MNHEY and CDR2 SMNVEV come from the germline V gene (reference sequence).

The chain's CDR3 is CASSSLQGIGAGELFF. Here the CDR3 DNA reads TGTGCCAGCAGCTCACTGCAGGGGATTGGAGCCGGGGAGCTGTTTTTT. J is TRBJ2-2 and V is TRBV7-3; tentative D call: TRBD1 (6 bases). The CDR3 loop spans 16 amino acids. CDR1 and CDR2 (germline): SGHTA, FQGTGA. Trimming shortened V by 4 bases and J by 6 bases, and 18 bases separated the two germline ends.